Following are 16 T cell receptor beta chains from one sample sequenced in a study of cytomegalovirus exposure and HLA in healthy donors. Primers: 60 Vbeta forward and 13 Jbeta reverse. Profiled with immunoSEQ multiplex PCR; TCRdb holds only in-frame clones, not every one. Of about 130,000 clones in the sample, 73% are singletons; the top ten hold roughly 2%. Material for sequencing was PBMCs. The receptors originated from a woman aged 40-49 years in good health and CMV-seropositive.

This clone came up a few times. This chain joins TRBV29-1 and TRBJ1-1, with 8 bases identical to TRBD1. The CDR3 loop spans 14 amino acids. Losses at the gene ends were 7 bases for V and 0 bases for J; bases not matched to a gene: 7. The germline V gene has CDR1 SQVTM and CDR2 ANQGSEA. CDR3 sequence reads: CSARTGRVNTEAFF. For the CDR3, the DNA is TGCAGCGCCCGGACAGGGCGGGTGAACACTGAAGCTTTCTTT. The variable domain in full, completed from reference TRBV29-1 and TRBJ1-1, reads SAVISQKPSRDICQRGTSLTIQCQVDSQVTMMFWYRQQPGQSLTLIATANQGSEATYESGFVIDKFPISRPNLTFSTLTVSNMSPEDSSIYLCSARTGRVNTEAFFGQGTRLTVV.

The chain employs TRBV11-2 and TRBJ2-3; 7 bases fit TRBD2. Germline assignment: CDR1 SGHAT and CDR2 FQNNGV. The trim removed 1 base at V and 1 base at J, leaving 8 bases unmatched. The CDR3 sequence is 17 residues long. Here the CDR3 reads CASSLGGSGARTDTQYF. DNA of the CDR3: TGTGCCAGCAGCTTAGGGGGGAGCGGGGCTCGCACAGATACGCAGTATTTT.

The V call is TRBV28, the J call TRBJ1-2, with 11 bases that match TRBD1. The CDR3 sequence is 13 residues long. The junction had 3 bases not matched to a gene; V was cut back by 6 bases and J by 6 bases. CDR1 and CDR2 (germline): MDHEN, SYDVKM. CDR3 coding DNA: TGTGCCAGCAGGGGGACAGGGGGTGATGGCTACACCTTC. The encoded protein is CASRGTGGDGYTF.

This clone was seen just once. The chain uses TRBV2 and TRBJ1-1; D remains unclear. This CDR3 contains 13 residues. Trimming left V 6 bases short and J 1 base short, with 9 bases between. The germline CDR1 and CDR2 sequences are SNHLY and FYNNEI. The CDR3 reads CASRAAPNTEAFF. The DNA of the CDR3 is TGTGCCAGCAGGGCTGCCCCGAACACTGAAGCTTTCTTT.

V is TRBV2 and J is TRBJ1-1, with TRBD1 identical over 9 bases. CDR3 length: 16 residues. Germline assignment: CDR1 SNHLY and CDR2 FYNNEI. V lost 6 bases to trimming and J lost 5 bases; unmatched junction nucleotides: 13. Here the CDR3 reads CASSGSTGGAWTEAFF. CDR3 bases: TGTGCCAGCAGCGGAAGCACAGGGGGCGCGTGGACTGAAGCTTTCTTT.

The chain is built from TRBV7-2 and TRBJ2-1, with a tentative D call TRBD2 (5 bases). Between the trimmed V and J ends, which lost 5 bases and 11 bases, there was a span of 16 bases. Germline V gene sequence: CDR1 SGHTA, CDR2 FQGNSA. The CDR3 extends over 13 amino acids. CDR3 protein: CASSPWTGNKQFF. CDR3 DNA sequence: TGTGCCAGCAGCCCATGGACGGGGAATAAGCAGTTCTTC.

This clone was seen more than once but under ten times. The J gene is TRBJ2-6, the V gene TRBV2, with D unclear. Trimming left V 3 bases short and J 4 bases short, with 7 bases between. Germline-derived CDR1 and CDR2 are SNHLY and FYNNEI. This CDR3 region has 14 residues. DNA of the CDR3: TGTGCCAGCAGTGAGAGCTCAGGGGCCAACGTCCTGACTTTC. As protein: CASSESSGANVLTF.

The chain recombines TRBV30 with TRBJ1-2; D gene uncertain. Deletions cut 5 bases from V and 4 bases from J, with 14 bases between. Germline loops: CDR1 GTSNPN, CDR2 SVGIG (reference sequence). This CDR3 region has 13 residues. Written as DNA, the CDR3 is TGTGCCTGGCAGCCCGGGTTTATCTATGGCTACACCTTC. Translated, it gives CAWQPGFIYGYTF.

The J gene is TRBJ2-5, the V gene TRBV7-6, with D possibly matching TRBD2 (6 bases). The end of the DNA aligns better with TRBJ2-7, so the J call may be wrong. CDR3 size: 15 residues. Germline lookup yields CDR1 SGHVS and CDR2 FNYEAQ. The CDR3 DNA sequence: TGTGCCAGCAGCTCCGACAGCGCGGGATGGTACGAGCAGTACTTC. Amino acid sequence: CASSSDSAGWYEQYF.

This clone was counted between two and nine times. CDR3: CASSASRTAYEQYF. The DNA for the CDR3 is TGTGCCAGCAGCGCCTCGCGGACAGCCTACGAGCAGTACTTC. V usage is TRBV6-6 and J usage is TRBJ2-7; the D gene is possibly TRBD1 (6 bases). V lost 6 bases, J lost 2 bases, and 14 bases lay in between. The CDR3 is made up of 14 amino acids. Germline loops: CDR1 MNHNY, CDR2 SVGAGI (reference sequence).

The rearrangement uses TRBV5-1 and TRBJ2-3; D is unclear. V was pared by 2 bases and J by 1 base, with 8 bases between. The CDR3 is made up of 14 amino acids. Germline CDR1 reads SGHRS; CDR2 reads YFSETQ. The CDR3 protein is CASSFDTRTDTQYF. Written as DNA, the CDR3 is TGCGCCAGCAGCTTCGACACACGCACAGATACGCAGTATTTT. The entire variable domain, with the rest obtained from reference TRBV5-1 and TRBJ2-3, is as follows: KAGVTQTPRYLIKTRGQQVTLSCSPISGHRSVSWYQQTPGQGLQFLFEYFSETQRNKGNFPGRFSGRQFSNSRSEMNVSTLELGDSALYLCASSFDTRTDTQYFGPGTRLTVL.

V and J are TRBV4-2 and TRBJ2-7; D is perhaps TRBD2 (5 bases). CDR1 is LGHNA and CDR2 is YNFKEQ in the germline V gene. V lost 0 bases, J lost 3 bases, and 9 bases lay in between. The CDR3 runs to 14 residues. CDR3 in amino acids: CASSQDLEGYEQYF. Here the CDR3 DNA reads TGTGCCAGCAGCCAAGATCTAGAGGGCTACGAGCAGTACTTC.

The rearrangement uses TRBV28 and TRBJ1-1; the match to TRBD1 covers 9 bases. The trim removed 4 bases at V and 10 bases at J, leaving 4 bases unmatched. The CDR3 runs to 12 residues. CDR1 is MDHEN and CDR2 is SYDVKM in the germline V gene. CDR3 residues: CASSWGQGVAFF. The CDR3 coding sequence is TGTGCCAGCAGTTGGGGACAGGGAGTAGCTTTCTTT.

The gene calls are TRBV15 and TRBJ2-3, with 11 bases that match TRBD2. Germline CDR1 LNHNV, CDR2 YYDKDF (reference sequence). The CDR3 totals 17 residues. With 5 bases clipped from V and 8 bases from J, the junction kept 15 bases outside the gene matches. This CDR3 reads CATSGGNSGRALGTQYF. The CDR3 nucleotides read TGTGCCACCAGCGGAGGAAATAGCGGGAGGGCCCTCGGTACGCAGTATTTT.

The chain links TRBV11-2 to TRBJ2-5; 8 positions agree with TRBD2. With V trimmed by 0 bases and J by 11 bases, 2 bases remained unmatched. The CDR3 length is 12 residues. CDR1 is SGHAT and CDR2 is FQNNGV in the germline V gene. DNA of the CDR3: TGTGCCAGCAGCTTAGATCGGGGGGGGCAGTACTTC. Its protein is CASSLDRGGQYF.

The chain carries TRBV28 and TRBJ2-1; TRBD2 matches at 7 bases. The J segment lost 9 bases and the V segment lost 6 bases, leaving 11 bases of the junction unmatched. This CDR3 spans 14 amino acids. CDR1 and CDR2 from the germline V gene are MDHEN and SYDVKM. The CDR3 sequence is CASRQREGSGEQFF. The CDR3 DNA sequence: TGTGCCAGCAGGCAAAGGGAGGGGTCAGGTGAGCAGTTCTTC.